This TCR beta chain was sequenced in a study of CD8 T cells in Susac syndrome. V gave up 1 base and J gave up 0 bases; unmatched junction bases: 9. The CDR3 runs 17 residues. The germline V gene encodes CDR1 LNHNV and CDR2 YYDKDF (reference sequence). RNA amounts of about 0.5 to 1 ug underwent reverse transcription with random hexamers. TCRdb re-analysed the immunoSEQ multiplex PCR reads in MiXCR, keeping a single row per CDR3 protein. The table includes some 240,000 distinct CDR3 sequences, 90% to 96% detected once. V gene TRBV15 combines with J gene TRBJ2-7; 7 positions agree with TRBD1. This TCR was sampled from a human donor with Susac syndrome. Sequencing was done on a sample of CD4+ T cells from PBMCs. The CDR3 here is CATSRVIGGRRSYEQYF. The CDR3 region has the DNA TGTGCCACCAGCAGAGTTATAGGGGGCCGACGCTCCTACGAGCAGTACTTC. Together with reference TRBV15 and TRBJ2-7, the CDR3 gives the full variable domain: DAMVIQNPRYQVTQFGKPVTLSCSQTLNHNVMYWYQQKSSQAPKLLFHYYDKDFNNEADTPDNFQSRRPNTSFCFLDIRSPGLGDTAMYLCATSRVIGGRRSYEQYFGPGTRLTVT.